Presented here are 9 T cell receptor beta chains from one specimen sequenced in a study of cytomegalovirus exposure and HLA in healthy donors. The study ran its PCR with 60 Vbeta and 13 Jbeta primers. Profiled with immunoSEQ multiplex PCR; TCRdb holds only in-frame clones, not every one. The data show some 140,000 clones, roughly two thirds seen once. The sample comprised PBMCs. Receptor source: a middle-aged woman in good health and CMV-seronegative.

This clone was counted only a few times. This chain links TRBV4-1 with TRBJ1-1; D perhaps matches TRBD1 (6 bases). The CDR3 spans 15 residues. V lost 7 bases and J 4 bases, leaving 19 bases between the germline ends. Germline V CDR1 and CDR2: MGHRA, YSYEKL. The CDR3 is CASTTSTGTTTEAFF. CDR3 DNA sequence: TGCGCCAGCACCACAAGTACAGGGACCACCACTGAAGCTTTCTTT.

J is TRBJ2-1 and V is TRBV27; D possibly corresponds to TRBD1 (5 bases). The germline CDR1 and CDR2 sequences are MNHEY and SMNVEV (reference sequence). Deletions cut 7 bases from V and 4 bases from J, with 23 bases between. The CDR3 has 17 amino acids. In nucleotides, the CDR3 is TGTGCCAGCATGATGCAGATGTTGGGGCTAAGGTACAATGAGCAGTTCTTC. Amino acids: CASMMQMLGLRYNEQFF.

The chain has TRBV5-1 and TRBJ2-2, with a weak D call TRBD2 (5 bases). The ends were cut back, 7 bases at V and 5 bases at J, with 15 bases in the middle. The CDR3 spans 14 residues. Per germline, CDR1 SGHRS and CDR2 YFSETQ. This CDR3 is CASSQRPGTGELFF. The CDR3 bases are TGCGCCAGCTCCCAGAGGCCGGGGACCGGGGAGCTGTTTTTT. Together with reference TRBV5-1 and TRBJ2-2, the CDR3 gives the full variable domain: KAGVTQTPRYLIKTRGQQVTLSCSPISGHRSVSWYQQTPGQGLQFLFEYFSETQRNKGNFPGRFSGRQFSNSRSEMNVSTLELGDSALYLCASSQRPGTGELFFGEGSRLTVL.

The chain employs TRBV18 and TRBJ1-3; D unresolved. Per germline, CDR1 KGHSH and CDR2 LQKENI. V was cut by 6 bases and J by 0 bases, with 12 bases left in between. The CDR3 sequence is 15 residues long. The CDR3 coding sequence is TGTGCCAGCTCTAGAGAACAGTCCTCTGGAAACACCATATATTTT. Translation gives CASSREQSSGNTIYF.

The gene calls are TRBV11-3 and TRBJ2-2, with a weak D call TRBD2 (5 bases). V dropped 1 base and J dropped 6 bases, with 15 bases sitting between them. The CDR3 is 16 amino acids. Germline-derived CDR1 and CDR2 are SGHNT and YENEEA. The CDR3 nucleotides read TGTGCCAGCAGCTTAGGAGCCGGGGTGGGCTCCGGGGAGCTGTTTTTT. Translated: CASSLGAGVGSGELFF.

The rearrangement links TRBV7-2 to TRBJ2-2, with TRBD2 identical over 10 bases. The CDR3 is made up of 15 amino acids. Germline lookup yields CDR1 SGHTA and CDR2 FQGNSA. Trimming took 3 bases from V and 4 from J; bases not matched to a gene: 2. In DNA, the CDR3 is TGTGCCAGCAGCTTGGCTAGCGGGGGCACCGGGGAGCTGTTTTTT. Encoded protein: CASSLASGGTGELFF.

The chain combines TRBV7-6 with TRBJ2-5, with D unclear. Trimming stripped 2 bases from V and 2 bases from J, with 3 bases between. Looked up from germline, CDR1 is SGHVS and CDR2 is FNYEAQ. This CDR3 has 12 residues. CDR3 nucleotides: TGTGCCAGCAGCTTACAACAAGAGACCCAGTACTTC. This gives the protein CASSLQQETQYF. Filled out from reference TRBV7-6 and TRBJ2-5, the complete variable domain reads GAGVSQSPRYKVTKRGQDVALRCDPISGHVSLYWYRQALGQGPEFLTYFNYEAQQDKSGLPNDRFSAERPEGSISTLTIQRTEQRDSAMYRCASSLQQETQYFGPGTRLLVL.

The J gene is TRBJ1-2, the V gene TRBV19; maybe TRBD1 (6 bases). Germline assignment: CDR1 LNHDA and CDR2 SQIVND (reference sequence). The CDR3 spans 12 residues. V was trimmed by 10 bases and J by 0 bases, leaving 9 bases between them. This CDR3 reads CATRDTNYGYTF. CDR3 in DNA: TGTGCCACAAGGGACACTAACTATGGCTACACCTTC. Supplemented by reference TRBV19 and TRBJ1-2, the full variable domain reads DGGITQSPKYLFRKEGQNVTLSCEQNLNHDAMYWYRQDPGQGLRLIYYSQIVNDFQKGDIAEGYSVSREKKESFPLTVTSAQKNPTAFYLCATRDTNYGYTFGSGTRLTVV.

The rearrangement joins TRBV4-1 to TRBJ1-6, with TRBD1 as a possible D gene (6 bases). Trimming removed 1 base from V and 7 bases from J, with 11 bases in between. The CDR3 covers 15 residues. Germline V gene lookup returns CDR1 MGHRA and CDR2 YSYEKL. CDR3 sequence (DNA): TGCGCCAGCAGCCAAGCAGGGGTCGGGAATTCACCCCTCCACTTT. It specifies CASSQAGVGNSPLHF.